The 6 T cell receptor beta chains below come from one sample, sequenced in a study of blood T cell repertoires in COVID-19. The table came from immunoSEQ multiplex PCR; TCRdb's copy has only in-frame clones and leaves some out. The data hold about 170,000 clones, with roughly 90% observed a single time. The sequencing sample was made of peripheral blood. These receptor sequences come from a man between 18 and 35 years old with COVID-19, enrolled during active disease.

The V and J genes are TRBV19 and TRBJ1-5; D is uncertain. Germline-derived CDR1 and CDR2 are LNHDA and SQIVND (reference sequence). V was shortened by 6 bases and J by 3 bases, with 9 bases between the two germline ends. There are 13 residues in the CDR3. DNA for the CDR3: TGTGCCAGTAGAGCGGTTTACAATCAGCCCCAGCATTTT. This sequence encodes CASRAVYNQPQHF.

The CDR3 loop is CASSLLGLRGRSNEQFF. The CDR3 region has the DNA TGTGCCAGCAGTTTATTGGGTCTGAGAGGGAGATCAAATGAGCAGTTCTTC. The chain recombines TRBV28 with TRBJ2-1; a possible D gene is TRBD2 (5 bases). V lost 1 base and J 7 bases, leaving 20 bases between the germline ends. This CDR3 has 17 amino acids. CDR1 is MDHEN and CDR2 is SYDVKM in the germline V gene.

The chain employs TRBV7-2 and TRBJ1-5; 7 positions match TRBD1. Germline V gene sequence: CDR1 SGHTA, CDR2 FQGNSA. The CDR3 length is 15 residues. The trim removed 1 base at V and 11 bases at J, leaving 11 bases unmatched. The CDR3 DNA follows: TGTGCCAGCAGCTTAGTGGGGACAGTAGGGGAGGCCCAGCATTTT. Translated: CASSLVGTVGEAQHF. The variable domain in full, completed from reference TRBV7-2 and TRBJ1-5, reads GAGVSQSPSNKVTEKGKDVELRCDPISGHTALYWYRQSLGQGLEFLIYFQGNSAPDKSGLPSDRFSAERTGGSVSTLTIQRTQQEDSAVYLCASSLVGTVGEAQHFGDGTRLSIL.

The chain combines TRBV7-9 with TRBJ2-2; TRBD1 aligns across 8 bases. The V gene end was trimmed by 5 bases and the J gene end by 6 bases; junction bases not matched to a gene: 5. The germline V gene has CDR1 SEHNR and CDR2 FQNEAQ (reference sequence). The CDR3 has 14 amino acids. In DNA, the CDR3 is TGTGCCAGCAGCCGGACAGGGAATGCCGGGGAGCTGTTTTTT. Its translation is CASSRTGNAGELFF.

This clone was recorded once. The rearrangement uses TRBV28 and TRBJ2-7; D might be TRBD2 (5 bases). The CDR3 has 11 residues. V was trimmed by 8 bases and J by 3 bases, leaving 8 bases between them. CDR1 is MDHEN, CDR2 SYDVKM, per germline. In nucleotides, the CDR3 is TGTGCCAGCGAAGGGAGCTACGAGCAGTACTTC. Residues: CASEGSYEQYF.

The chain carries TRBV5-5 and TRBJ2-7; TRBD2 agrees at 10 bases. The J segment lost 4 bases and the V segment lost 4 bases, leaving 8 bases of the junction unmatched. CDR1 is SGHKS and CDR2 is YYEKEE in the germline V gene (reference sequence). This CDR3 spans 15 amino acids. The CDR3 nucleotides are TGTGCCAGCAGCGCCGGTGTGACTAGCGGGTACGAGCAGTACTTC. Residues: CASSAGVTSGYEQYF. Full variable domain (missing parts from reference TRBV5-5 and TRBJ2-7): DAGVTQSPTHLIKTRGQQVTLRCSPISGHKSVSWYQQVLGQGPQFIFQYYEKEERGRGNFPDRFSARQFPNYSSELNVNALLLGDSALYLCASSAGVTSGYEQYFGPGTRLTVT.